A single sample is the source of the 10 T cell receptor beta chains below, sequenced in a study of blood T cell repertoires in COVID-19. Sequenced by immunoSEQ multiplex PCR; TCRdb stores in-frame clones only, minus some. Here the sample spans under 300,000 clones, around 88% being singletons. Sequencing was carried out using peripheral blood. The receptor source for this set is a woman in her 70s with COVID-19, enrolled during active disease.

The gene calls are TRBV12-5 and TRBJ1-2, with D possibly being TRBD1 (6 bases). Germline lookup yields CDR1 LGHNT and CDR2 FRNRAP. The germline V and J ends were trimmed by 5 bases and 4 bases, with 11 bases remaining between them. CDR3 length: 13 amino acids. The CDR3 coding sequence is TGTGCTAGTGGTACCCAGGGGTTCTATGGCTACACCTTC. Its protein product is CASGTQGFYGYTF.

The chain links TRBV5-1 to TRBJ1-1; D unclear. The CDR3 loop spans 14 amino acids. The V end lost 4 bases, the J end lost 1 base, and 11 bases lay between the germline ends. CDR1 and CDR2 (germline): SGHRS, YFSETQ. The CDR3 DNA reads as TGCGCCAGCAGCCTAGGCCTGAGGAACACTGAAGCTTTCTTT. Its translation: CASSLGLRNTEAFF.

The genes are TRBV19 and TRBJ1-1; unclear D gene. Germline V gene sequence: CDR1 LNHDA, CDR2 SQIVND (reference sequence). V dropped 6 bases and J dropped 3 bases, with 5 bases sitting between them. CDR3 length equals 11 residues. CDR3 sequence: CASSRYTEAFF. The CDR3 nucleotides are TGTGCCAGTAGCAGATACACTGAAGCTTTCTTT.

The CDR3, as DNA: TGTGCCAGTAGTACCCGACAGGGGAACTATGGCTACACCTTC. As protein: CASSTRQGNYGYTF. V is TRBV19 and J is TRBJ1-2, with TRBD1 matching over 8 bases. The CDR3 covers 14 residues. The germline V gene has CDR1 LNHDA and CDR2 SQIVND (reference sequence). After removal of 4 bases from V and 2 bases from J, the junction contained 3 bases not matched to a gene.

In this sample, this clone turned up a few times. The rearrangement uses TRBV27 and TRBJ1-2, with D hard to call. The CDR3 is made up of 15 amino acids. Trimming removed 0 bases at V and 1 base at J, with 9 bases between. In germline, CDR1 is MNHEY, CDR2 SMNVEV (reference sequence). The CDR3 DNA follows: TGTGCCAGCAGTTTATCCCCAACGGGTAACTATGGCTACACCTTC. This gives the protein CASSLSPTGNYGYTF.

V and J are TRBV6-5 and TRBJ2-1, with 10 bases identical to TRBD2. Germline V gives CDR1 MNHEY, CDR2 SVGAGI. V lost 2 bases and J lost 9; bases outside the gene matches: 7. The CDR3 consists of 15 residues. The CDR3 DNA follows: TGTGCCAGCAGTTACATCCTAGCGGGGGTGGGTGAGCAGTTCTTC. Translation gives CASSYILAGVGEQFF.

There are a few counts of this clone. The chain couples TRBV10-3 to TRBJ2-2, with D tentatively TRBD2 (7 bases). CDR1 and CDR2 from the germline V gene are ENHRY and SYGVKD. V was pared by 7 bases and J by 4 bases, with 10 bases between. The CDR3 covers 13 residues. CDR3 residues: CAITGGATGELFF. The CDR3 DNA reads TGTGCCATCACTGGGGGGGCCACCGGGGAGCTGTTTTTT.

This chain connects TRBV18 to TRBJ2-7; possibly TRBD1 for D (6 bases). With 4 bases removed from V and 6 bases from J, the gap between germline ends came to 13 bases. Germline-derived CDR1 and CDR2 are KGHSH and LQKENI. This CDR3 is built from 13 residues. CDR3 bases: TGTGCCAGCTCACGTCTACAGGGCGGCGAGCAGTACTTC. It is translated as CASSRLQGGEQYF.

V and J are TRBV5-1 and TRBJ1-2, with a weak D call TRBD1 (5 bases). This CDR3 comprises 16 residues. Deletions cut 3 bases from V and 1 base from J, with 16 bases between. Germline CDR1 reads SGHRS; CDR2 reads YFSETQ. The CDR3, as DNA: TGCGCCAGCAGCTCCCCTAAGGTGGGGGGTAACTATGGCTACACCTTC. This gives the protein CASSSPKVGGNYGYTF.

This sequence joins TRBV7-8 and TRBJ1-6; 7 bases line up with TRBD1. The CDR3 contains 14 residues. The V gene end was trimmed by 5 bases and the J gene end by 10 bases; junction bases not matched to a gene: 8. CDR1 SGHVS and CDR2 FQNEAQ come from the germline V gene. The CDR3, as DNA: TGTGCCAGCAGCATCGCAGGGGGACGATCACCCCTCCACTTT. This sequence encodes CASSIAGGRSPLHF. Drawing the rest from reference TRBV7-8 and TRBJ1-6, the complete variable domain is GAGVSQSPRYKVAKRGQDVALRCDPISGHVSLFWYQQALGQGPEFLTYFQNEAQLDKSGLPSDRFFAERPEGSVSTLKIQRTQQEDSAVYLCASSIAGGRSPLHFGNGTRLTVT.